This TCR beta chain was retrieved from a study of shared clonotypes between healthy human individuals. CDR1 is SEHNR, CDR2 FQNEAQ, per germline (reference sequence). V was clipped by 5 bases and J by 4 bases, with 14 bases between them. This CDR3 has 14 residues. Here immunoSEQ multiplex PCR was the method, and the copy in TCRdb shows in-frame clones only, minus some. Of more than 550,000 clones detected, roughly 87% appear once; the ten largest clones hold less than 40%. The material sequenced was memory CD8+ T cells from PBMCs. Regarding subset: CD45RO+ cells pooled with CCR7-negative TemRA cells. V and J are TRBV7-9 and TRBJ1-1; D possibly corresponds to TRBD1 (6 bases). The source of this sequence is a man aged 18 to 29 in good health. Some clones in this sample may be carry-over from other donors' samples. In nucleotides, the CDR3 is TGTGCCAGCAGCACGTCAGGGGTTACCACTGAAGCTTTCTTT. This translates into CASSTSGVTTEAFF.